The 4 T cell receptor beta chains given below trace back to one sample, sequenced in a study of radiation and T cells in renal cell carcinoma. Treatment in this sample: 15 Gy SBRT to primary tumor, nephrectomy 4 weeks later. Measured with immunoSEQ multiplex PCR; TCRdb has only the in-frame clones, and not every one. The table includes over 15,000 clones, 55% detected once. The specimen comprised tumor tissue, sampled from a patient whose treatment included radiotherapy and nephrectomy. Receptors originate from a man between 45 and 60 years old with renal cell carcinoma.

The chain is built from TRBV4-3 and TRBJ1-3, with D unresolved. The CDR3 totals 18 residues. Germline CDR1 LGHNA, CDR2 YSLEER. V lost 2 bases to trimming and J lost 0 bases, with 17 bases between them. CDR3 sequence: CASSQNKKLYSSGNTIYF. The CDR3 coding sequence is TGCGCCAGCAGCCAAAATAAGAAGCTTTACAGCTCTGGAAACACCATATATTTT.

The chain couples TRBV7-2 to TRBJ1-2; D is ambiguous. This CDR3 has 14 residues. The ends were cut back, 5 bases at V and 6 bases at J, with 16 bases in the middle. The germline CDR1 and CDR2 sequences are SGHTA and FQGNSA. For the CDR3, the DNA is TGTGCCAGCAGCAATTATCAAGTGGAGGATGGCTACACCTTC. Protein product: CASSNYQVEDGYTF.

This clone was recorded once. CDR3 sequence: CASSLRQGESSYEQYF. CDR3 nucleotides: TGTGCCAGCTCACTTCGGCAGGGAGAGAGCTCCTACGAGCAGTACTTC. This chain joins TRBV18 and TRBJ2-7; D possibly matches TRBD1 or TRBD2 (5 bases each). Trimming removed 4 bases at V and 0 bases at J, with 16 bases between. Germline CDR1 is KGHSH and CDR2 is LQKENI. The CDR3 is 16 amino acids.

The chain links TRBV30 to TRBJ2-3; TRBD2 matches 15 bases. Trimming took 3 bases from V and 8 from J; bases not matched to a gene: 6. The CDR3 sequence is 15 residues long. Germline values: CDR1 GTSNPN, CDR2 SVGIG (reference sequence). The CDR3 region has the DNA TGTGCCTGGAGCGGACTAGCGGGGGGGTTGGGTACGCAGTATTTT. Protein sequence: CAWSGLAGGLGTQYF.